The rows below give T cell receptor beta chains drawn from one sample of a study of T cell repertoires in cytomegalovirus infection. Via MiXCR, TCRdb re-called the reads, giving one row per CDR3 protein. The sample lists some 400,000 distinct CDR3 sequences, 25% to 40% occurring once. Sequenced sample: PBMCs. All receptors derive from a human donor in good health (CMV status not recorded). Some clones in this sample may be carry-over from other donors' samples. Both conserved end residues are part of each CDR3. A clone size is listed for some rows: how often the clone was seen (once, few, many), or a class if it is expanded.

>TRBJ2-2|TRBV6-8|few|12
CASSYSGGELFF
>TRBJ2-3|TRBV7-2|many|13
CASSLALGDTQYF
>TRBJ2-5|TRBV7-6|many|14
CASSLPAGGETQYF
>TRBJ1-4|TRBV7-2|many|14
CASSLAWTDEKLFF
>TRBJ2-2|TRBV5-1|few|17
CASSLDVQGANTGELFF
>TRBJ2-3|TRBV6-6|few|15
CASSYLGRSTDTQYF
>TRBJ1-2|TRBV19|-|12
CASLGVNYGYTF
>TRBJ2-5|TRBV6-1|many|15
CASRLTSGGTETQYF
>TRBJ2-5|TRBV10-3|few|13
CAVGVTGMETQYF
>TRBJ1-3|TRBV6-1|-|16
CASSDPQPRSGNTIYF
>TRBJ2-4|TRBV23-1|few|18
CASSQSAGQGKNQNIQYF
>TRBJ1-1|TRBV19|-|15
CASSIVRGVGTEAFF
>TRBJ2-5|TRBV15|-|17
CVTSRVLADPYQETPYF
>TRBJ2-3|TRBV7-2|few|15
CASSMDRGPTDTQYF
>TRBJ1-3|TRBV25-1|-|14
CASSESVRGNTIYF
>TRBJ1-1|TRBV11-1|-|16
CASSPRGGGVNTEAFF
>TRBJ2-5|TRBV12-3/TRBV12-4|once|17
CASSLVDRGALQETPYF
>TRBJ2-7|TRBV7-2|-|11
CASSRADEQYF
>TRBJ2-5|TRBV19|-|15
CASSIPGQGQETQYF
>TRBJ2-5|TRBV6-8|-|13
CASSYSVQETQYF
>TRBJ2-3|TRBV14|-|12
CASSQTVDTQYF
>TRBJ1-4|TRBV12-3/TRBV12-4|many|15
CASSSLQGAIAKLFF
>TRBJ2-5|TRBV7-6|few|17
CASSFFPAGGDQETQYF
>TRBJ1-5|TRBV12-3/TRBV12-4|-|18
CASSFFLFATQSNQPQHF
>TRBJ1-5|TRBV4-2|-|15
CASSQGGRDNQPQHF
>TRBJ2-7|TRBV20-1|few|12
CSARGGIYEQYF
>TRBJ2-7|TRBV19|-|13
CASSFLGRAEQYF
>TRBJ2-1|TRBV24-1|few|16
CATSDPRGDRGHEQFF
>TRBJ1-6|TRBV25-1|-|15
CASRQGGSYNSPRHF
>TRBJ1-1|TRBV6-8|-|16
CASSYSNGALNTEAFF
>TRBJ2-3|TRBV2|once|15
CASSDSGVATDTQYF
>TRBJ2-7|TRBV20-1|-|13
CSATADSTYEQYF
>TRBJ2-7|TRBV6-2/TRBV6-3|few|18
CASSYAASGGWSSYEQYF
>TRBJ2-3|TRBV7-8|many|15
CASSTSGGPTDTQYF
>TRBJ2-7|TRBV7-2|few|21
CASSLAALHSSGGLSSYEQYF
>TRBJ1-3|TRBV7-6|-|16
CASSPRTVGSGNTIYF
>TRBJ2-7|TRBV6-1|many|14
CASSTETGYGEQYF
>TRBJ2-3|TRBV7-8|many|18
CASSLSGVGLASTDTQYF
>TRBJ1-3|TRBV7-2|many|16
CASSLSGGGFGNTIYF
>TRBJ1-1|TRBV4-1|-|13
CASSQGGDDEAFF
>TRBJ2-5|TRBV9|-|16
CASSVEAGAPQETQYF
>TRBJ1-2|TRBV18|-|16
CASSHEGTAANYGYTF
>TRBJ1-2|TRBV19|-|15
CASFTPGQGNYGYTF
>TRBJ1-2|TRBV19|-|13
CADRGGAHFAYTF
>TRBJ2-1|TRBV4-3|few|13
CASSHSTGTGEFF
>TRBJ2-7|TRBV6-5|-|15
CASSPGAESSYEQYF